This is a list of T cell receptor beta chains from one sample in a study of cytomegalovirus exposure and HLA in healthy donors. The data were produced by immunoSEQ multiplex PCR, yet TCRdb's version contains in-frame clones alone and is incomplete. The repertoire holds 60,000 or so clones, with around nine tenths as singletons. The specimen was PBMCs. Every receptor here comes from a woman aged 25-40 years in good health and CMV-seronegative. Both conserved end residues are part of each CDR3. Each record gives: J gene, V gene, D gene, clone size, CDR3 DNA, CDR3 protein. A D gene is named only where the DNA matches it firmly. Clone size is given for some rows only: seen once, a few or many times, or a class if the clone is expanded.

>TRBJ2-5|TRBV19|NA|NA
TGTGCCAGTAGTGCAGAACATCCGTTAGAGACCCAGTACTTC
CASSAEHPLETQYF
>TRBJ2-7|TRBV10-2|TRBD2|NA
TGCGCCAGCAGTGAGTCGGGGGTAGCGGGCGTTTACGAGCAGTACTTC
CASSESGVAGVYEQYF
>TRBJ2-1|TRBV6-1|TRBD2|once
TGTGCCAGCGCGGGAGATGAGCAGTTCTTC
CASAGDEQFF
>TRBJ1-5|TRBV6-1|NA|few
TGTGCCAGCAGTGAAGCCTTGGTTCGGAATCAGCCCCAGCATTTT
CASSEALVRNQPQHF
>TRBJ2-1|TRBV9|NA|NA
TGTGCCAGCAGCATCTCACAGGGTAATGAGCAGTTCTTC
CASSISQGNEQFF
>TRBJ2-4|TRBV21-1|NA|NA
TGTGCCAGCAGCGCCCGGACTAGCGGACCCCGCATTCAGTACTTC
CASSARTSGPRIQYF
>TRBJ2-5|TRBV7-7|NA|NA
TGTGCCAGCAGCTTAGGGAGGGACTTAAAAGGGACCCAGTACTTC
CASSLGRDLKGTQYF
>TRBJ2-1|TRBV6-1|TRBD2|once
TGTGCCAGTGTGGCGGGAGGGCTCAATGAGCAGTTCTTC
CASVAGGLNEQFF
>TRBJ1-1|TRBV6-5|NA|NA
TGTGCCAGCAGCTCACAGGGGAACACTGAAGCTTTCTTT
CASSSQGNTEAFF
>TRBJ2-3|TRBV7-8|NA|once
TGTGCCAGCAGCTTAAAAACAGGGTGGAGGACAGATACGCAGTATTTT
CASSLKTGWRTDTQYF
>TRBJ2-2|TRBV2|TRBD2|NA
TGTGCCAGCAGACCGGGACTAGCGTTGGCCGGGGAGCTGTTTTTT
CASRPGLALAGELFF
>TRBJ1-1|TRBV7-8|TRBD1|NA
TGTGCCAGCAGCAAGGGGACAGGGGGCGGCACTGAAGCTTTCTTT
CASSKGTGGGTEAFF